Given below is one T cell receptor (beta chain) in context. The antigen is undetermined. Per the germline V gene, CDR1 is MNHNY and CDR2 is SVGAGI (reference sequence). The CDR3 spans 14 residues. This specimen belongs to a study of cytomegalovirus exposure and HLA in healthy donors. Study-wide results and limits: As a later analysis showed, several of the most significant clusters appeared to be linked to common viral pathogens.

Primers for the PCR totalled 60 Vbeta and 13 Jbeta. The assay was immunoSEQ multiplex PCR, and TCRdb's table has in-frame clones only and misses some. The sample records 100,000 or so clones, 75% to 90% being singletons. This clonotype was sampled from a man aged 40-55 years in good health and CMV-seronegative. The sample was PBMCs. V and J are TRBV6-6 and TRBJ2-5, with TRBD2 identical over 8 bases. TRBJ2-7 explains the end of the DNA better; the J call may be wrong. The CDR3 reads CASTRTGGGYEQYF. CDR3 DNA sequence: TGTGCCAGCACCCGAACGGGGGGGGGTTACGAGCAGTACTTC.